Presented here are 23 T cell receptor beta chains from one specimen sequenced in a study of blood T cell dynamics during melanoma immunotherapy. The method was immunoSEQ multiplex PCR; TCRdb's version includes in-frame clones alone and lacks a portion of them. The table has more than 350 clones, around 70% seen once. The time point here: pre-treatment baseline. The material was central memory CD8+ T cells from blood, obtained from a patient treated with checkpoint blockade. These receptors originate from a human donor with melanoma.

This clone has a single count. The CDR3 spells CASSLGLGDEQYF. CDR3 DNA: TGTGCCAGCAGCTTAGGTTTGGGCGACGAGCAGTACTTC. The chain recombines TRBV11-1 with TRBJ2-7; D is uncertain. V was pared by 1 base and J by 5 bases, with 9 bases between. Germline loops: CDR1 SGHAT, CDR2 FQDESV (reference sequence). The CDR3 totals 13 residues.

The CDR3 here is CASSSQYNEQFF. Here the CDR3 DNA reads TGTGCCAGCAGTTCCCAATACAATGAGCAGTTCTTC. The genes are TRBV27 and TRBJ2-1; no reliable D call. This CDR3 is built from 12 residues. Trimming pared 4 bases from V and 4 bases from J, leaving 5 bases between. The germline V gene has CDR1 MNHEY and CDR2 SMNVEV (reference sequence).

The chain uses TRBV6-1 and TRBJ2-1; TRBD2 matches at 10 bases. The V gene's germline CDR1 is MNHNS and CDR2 SASEGT. Germline trimming cut 1 base from V and 2 bases from J; bases unmatched to any gene: 5. The CDR3 totals 17 residues. CDR3 sequence: CASSEETSGETYNEQFF. The CDR3 nucleotides are TGTGCCAGCAGTGAAGAAACTAGCGGGGAGACCTACAATGAGCAGTTCTTC.

V gene TRBV7-2 combines with J gene TRBJ2-3; 7 bases match TRBD2. V shed 3 bases, J shed 2 bases, and the junction held 2 bases outside the gene matches. Germline assignment: CDR1 SGHTA and CDR2 FQGNSA. The CDR3 is 14 amino acids. CDR3 nucleotides: TGTGCCAGCAGCTTTAGCGGGCCCACAGATACGCAGTATTTT. This codes for CASSFSGPTDTQYF. Together with reference TRBV7-2 and TRBJ2-3, the CDR3 gives the full variable domain: GAGVSQSPSNKVTEKGKDVELRCDPISGHTALYWYRQSLGQGLEFLIYFQGNSAPDKSGLPSDRFSAERTGGSVSTLTIQRTQQEDSAVYLCASSFSGPTDTQYFGPGTRLTVL.

A few counts support this clone. The chain recombines TRBV6-5 with TRBJ2-7, with 7 positions matching TRBD2. Germline assignment: CDR1 MNHEY and CDR2 SVGAGI. V shed 0 bases, J shed 4 bases, and the junction held 3 bases outside the gene matches. The CDR3 is 14 residues long. This CDR3 is CASSYSGGGYEQYF. The CDR3 bases are TGTGCCAGCAGTTACTCGGGGGGGGGTTACGAGCAGTACTTC.

The rearrangement uses TRBV28 and TRBJ2-2; 11 bases agree with TRBD2. The CDR3 spans 15 residues. The V and J ends lost 6 bases and 3 bases, in that order; junction bases with no gene match: 3. Germline CDR1 reads MDHEN; CDR2 reads SYDVKM. CDR3 in DNA: TGTGCCAGCAGCTCTAGCGGGAGGCACACCGGGGAGCTGTTTTTT. This gives the protein CASSSSGRHTGELFF. The whole variable domain, filled in from reference TRBV28 and TRBJ2-2, reads DVKVTQSSRYLVKRTGEKVFLECVQDMDHENMFWYRQDPGLGLRLIYFSYDVKMKEKGDIPEGYSVSREKKERFSLILESASTNQTSMYLCASSSSGRHTGELFFGEGSRLTVL.

This sequence joins TRBV15 and TRBJ2-1; D not resolved. CDR3 length equals 14 residues. Between the trimmed V and J ends, which lost 5 bases and 1 base, there was a span of 9 bases. CDR1 and CDR2 from the germline V gene are LNHNV and YYDKDF (reference sequence). The CDR3 spells CATSLGESYNEQFF. The CDR3 nucleotides read TGTGCCACCAGCCTGGGTGAGTCCTACAATGAGCAGTTCTTC.

As regards this clone: Other DNA sequences from this sample encode an identical CDR3 as well. The J gene is TRBJ1-1, the V gene TRBV18, with no clear D. V lost 1 base and J 4 bases, leaving 7 bases between the germline ends. In germline, CDR1 is KGHSH, CDR2 LQKENI. The CDR3 covers 13 residues. CDR3 sequence (DNA): TGTGCCAGCTCACCACAGGGAGGCACTGAAGCTTTCTTT. Its protein product is CASSPQGGTEAFF.

This clone came up a few times. The CDR3 DNA reads as TGCGCCAGCAGCCAAGGGGGACAGGGTGTTCAGCCCCAGCATTTT. This sequence encodes CASSQGGQGVQPQHF. The genes are TRBV4-1 and TRBJ1-5; 9 nucleotides align to TRBD1. The length of the CDR3 is 15 residues. Germline CDR1 is MGHRA and CDR2 is YSYEKL. V dropped 1 base and J dropped 6; count of bases not matched to a gene: 4.

V is TRBV6-4 and J is TRBJ2-1; D is perhaps TRBD1 or TRBD2 (7 bases each). The germline V and J ends were trimmed by 3 bases and 7 bases, with 16 bases remaining between them. The CDR3 extends over 15 amino acids. Germline CDR1 reads MRHNA; CDR2 reads SNTAGT. The CDR3 region has the DNA TGTGCCAGCAGTGAGGGGGGGGGACAGTCGAATGAGCAGTTCTTC. This translates into CASSEGGGQSNEQFF.

J is TRBJ2-3 and V is TRBV23-1, with 8 bases fitting TRBD2. TRBV23-1 is an open reading frame, and its role is uncertain. The CDR3 is made up of 15 amino acids. The V segment lost 0 bases and the J segment 4 bases; nucleotides outside the gene matches: 3. The CDR3 reads CASSQSSGTPDTQYF. The CDR3 bases are TGCGCCAGCAGTCAATCTAGCGGGACCCCAGATACGCAGTATTTT.

The genes are TRBV2 and TRBJ1-2; no reliable D call. Trimming shortened V by 3 bases and J by 2 bases, and 7 bases separated the two germline ends. The CDR3 is 13 residues long. Germline V lookup: CDR1 SNHLY, CDR2 FYNNEI. This CDR3 reads CASSDLGNYGYTF. In DNA, the CDR3 is TGTGCCAGCAGTGATCTAGGGAACTATGGCTACACCTTC.

Judged by abundance, this clone is hyperexpanded (1% or more). J is TRBJ1-5 and V is TRBV19; no clear D. V lost 0 bases and J lost 6, with 12 bases in between. This CDR3 has 15 residues. Germline CDR1 is LNHDA and CDR2 is SQIVND (reference sequence). CDR3 nucleotides: TGTGCCAGTAGTATAGATGTCCGATCGGTTCAGCCCCAGCATTTT. It specifies CASSIDVRSVQPQHF.

This clone was seen only a few times. The chain recombines TRBV6-4 with TRBJ1-5; possible D gene TRBD1, 5 bases. The germline V gene encodes CDR1 MRHNA and CDR2 SNTAGT. V was trimmed by 3 bases and J by 3 bases, leaving 6 bases between them. This CDR3 region has 13 residues. The CDR3 DNA follows: TGTGCCAGCAGTGAGACAGACAATCAGCCCCAGCATTTT. This sequence encodes CASSETDNQPQHF.

The chain joins TRBV5-8 to TRBJ1-4; 7 nucleotides line up with TRBD1. The J segment lost 5 bases and the V segment lost 0 bases, leaving 4 bases of the junction unmatched. Germline V gene data show CDR1 as SGHTS and CDR2 as YDEGEE. CDR3 length: 15 amino acids. CDR3 nucleotides: TGTGCCAGCAGCTTGGGTGACAGGGAAAATGAAAAACTGTTTTTT. Translated: CASSLGDRENEKLFF. Complete variable domain (other parts from reference TRBV5-8 and TRBJ1-4): EAGVTQSPTHLIKTRGQQATLRCSPISGHTSVYWYQQALGLGLQFLLWYDEGEERNRGNFPPRFSGRQFPNYSSELNVNALELEDSALYLCASSLGDRENEKLFFGSGTQLSVL.

In its sample, this clone was seen a few times. The chain has TRBV15 and TRBJ2-7, with D unresolved. With 6 bases removed from V and 0 bases from J, the gap between germline ends came to 15 bases. CDR1 is LNHNV, CDR2 YYDKDF, per germline (reference sequence). The CDR3 sequence is 15 residues long. The CDR3 nucleotides are TGTGCCACCAGTGTCTCGAACGCCGACTCCTACGAGCAGTACTTC. It is translated as CATSVSNADSYEQYF.

This chain links TRBV6-5 with TRBJ1-1, with 11 bases that match TRBD1. There are 15 residues in the CDR3. V gave up 0 bases and J gave up 4 bases; unmatched junction bases: 1. Germline lookup yields CDR1 MNHEY and CDR2 SVGAGI. The chain's CDR3 is CASSYSGTGGTEAFF. The CDR3 nucleotides are TGTGCCAGCAGTTACTCCGGGACAGGGGGCACTGAAGCTTTCTTT.

V gene TRBV11-2 combines with J gene TRBJ2-1; D not resolved. V was trimmed by 0 bases and J by 2 bases, leaving 11 bases between them. The CDR3 contains 16 residues. The V gene's germline CDR1 is SGHAT and CDR2 FQNNGV. In DNA, the CDR3 is TGTGCCAGCAGCTTAGAAACCCTTGGGACCTACAATGAGCAGTTCTTC. Amino acids: CASSLETLGTYNEQFF.

The chain is built from TRBV6-4 and TRBJ2-3; 7 positions agree with TRBD2. CDR1 MRHNA and CDR2 SNTAGT come from the germline V gene. The V and J ends lost 3 bases and 3 bases, in that order; junction bases with no gene match: 6. The CDR3 runs to 15 residues. Written as DNA, the CDR3 is TGTGCCAGCAGTGAAGGGGAGGGCCAGACAGATACGCAGTATTTT. Its translation is CASSEGEGQTDTQYF.

The rearrangement uses TRBV6-1 and TRBJ2-7; possible D gene TRBD1, 5 bases. The CDR3 has 9 residues. V was trimmed by 10 bases and J by 10 bases, leaving 11 bases between them. Germline-derived CDR1 and CDR2 are MNHNS and SASEGT. The CDR3 loop is CANPGIQYF. CDR3 coding DNA: TGTGCCAACCCAGGGATACAGTACTTC.

DNA of the CDR3: TGTGCTAGTGGTTTGGTGGTGGTAACTAGGGGGGGCTCCAATGAGCAGTTCTTC. This translates into CASGLVVVTRGGSNEQFF. The chain uses TRBV12-5 and TRBJ2-1, with D tentatively TRBD2 (7 bases). Deletions cut 0 bases from V and 6 bases from J, with 21 bases between. Germline V gives CDR1 LGHNT, CDR2 FRNRAP. This CDR3 spans 18 amino acids.

The rearrangement links TRBV28 to TRBJ1-1, with D perhaps TRBD1 (5 bases). This CDR3 is 14 amino acids long. V lost 8 bases to trimming and J lost 3 bases, with 16 bases between them. The V gene's germline CDR1 is MDHEN and CDR2 SYDVKM. The CDR3 sequence is CASSLTMGDTEAFF. CDR3 in DNA: TGTGCCAGCTCCTTGACCATGGGGGACACTGAAGCTTTCTTT.

This clone is labeled as hyperexpanded (1% or more). One junction end does not reproduce the germline sequence, and a read error may be involved. J is TRBJ1-3 and V is TRBV7-7; TRBD1 agrees at 7 bases. CDR3 length: 12 amino acids. Germline V CDR1 and CDR2: SSHAT, FNYEAQ (reference sequence). CDR3 in DNA: TGTGCTAGCAAGGACAGGGGAAACACCATATATTTT. Protein product: CASKDRGNTIYF.